Sequencing of this T cell receptor (beta chain) was carried out in a study of T cell repertoires in cytomegalovirus infection. As for the study in general: CMV epitopes that were recently identified and HLA-C-restricted were used alongside well-studied HLA-B-restricted ones. Public signatures in TCR beta pointed to CMV infection and matching HLA type.

This clonotype appeared a few times. Its target is not known. Findings and caveats of the study: Carriers of CMV plus the relevant HLA were identified by cumulative public TCR beta family frequency. The ex vivo response showed dominance by HLA-C-restricted CMV-specific TCR beta clonotypes.

MiXCR, applied by TCRdb to the reads, yields one record per CDR3 protein. The sample holds around 750,000 distinct CDR3 sequences, roughly 33% seen once. The starting material was cultured CD8+ T cells from PBMCs, obtained from culture after CMV antigen stimulation. The clonotype comes from a human donor in good health (CMV status not recorded). Some clones in this sample may be carry-over from other donors' samples.

CDR3 in DNA: TGTGCCAGCAGCGGGAGGGCGGGGGGGCAGGTGAATACGCAGTATTTT. Protein product: CASSGRAGGQVNTQYF. V is TRBV7-2 and J is TRBJ2-3; 9 bases match TRBD2. CDR3 size: 16 residues. The trim removed 5 bases at V and 7 bases at J, leaving 13 bases unmatched. Germline V gene sequence: CDR1 SGHTA, CDR2 FQGNSA.